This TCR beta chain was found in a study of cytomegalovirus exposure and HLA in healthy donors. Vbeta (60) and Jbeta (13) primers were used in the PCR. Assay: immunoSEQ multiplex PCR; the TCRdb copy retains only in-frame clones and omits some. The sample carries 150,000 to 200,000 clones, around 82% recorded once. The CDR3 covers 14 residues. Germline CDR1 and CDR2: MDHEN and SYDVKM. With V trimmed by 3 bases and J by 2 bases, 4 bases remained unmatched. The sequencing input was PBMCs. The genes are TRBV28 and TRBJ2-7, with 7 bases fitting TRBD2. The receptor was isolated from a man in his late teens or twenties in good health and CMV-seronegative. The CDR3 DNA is TGTGCCAGCAGTTTGGGGGGGGGTACCTACGAGCAGTACTTC. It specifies CASSLGGGTYEQYF.